These T cell receptor beta chains were read from a single sample in a study of blood T cells in healthy people across ages. From the 5' RACE reads, TCRdb called clonotypes with MiXCR, one entry per CDR3 protein. The sample holds fewer than 900,000 distinct CDR3 sequences, roughly 44% seen once. Specimen: blood. The receptor source for this set is a woman aged 60 to 75 in good health. The conserved cysteine and the conserved F or W are not part of the CDR3 here.

v_call: TRBV5-1; j_call: TRBJ2-1; cdr3_aa: ASSLNSGSTYNEQF
v_call: TRBV29-1; j_call: TRBJ2-1; cdr3_aa: SVEPTSGGVTNEQF
v_call: TRBV24-1; j_call: TRBJ2-1; cdr3_aa: ATSVAGDFYNEQF
v_call: TRBV25-1; j_call: TRBJ1-4; cdr3_aa: ASSKEPTNEKLF
v_call: TRBV5-1; j_call: TRBJ2-7; cdr3_aa: ASSLSAGSGAYEQY
v_call: TRBV10-3; j_call: TRBJ2-2; cdr3_aa: AIGQAIANTGELF
v_call: TRBV3-1; j_call: TRBJ2-1; cdr3_aa: ASSPSGGEGEQF
v_call: TRBV5-4; j_call: TRBJ1-2; cdr3_aa: ASSPGEINYGYT
v_call: TRBV21-1; j_call: TRBJ2-1; cdr3_aa: ASRQTSGGSYNEQF
v_call: TRBV6-6; j_call: TRBJ1-2; cdr3_aa: ASSYSLDRSDGYT
v_call: TRBV5-1; j_call: TRBJ2-7; cdr3_aa: ASRSVQGGDEQY
v_call: TRBV2; j_call: TRBJ1-5; cdr3_aa: ASRPGEGQPQH
v_call: TRBV11-2; j_call: TRBJ2-7; cdr3_aa: ASSLGLASSPYEQY
v_call: TRBV27; j_call: TRBJ2-1; cdr3_aa: ASSLGDEQF
v_call: TRBV12-3/TRBV12-4; j_call: TRBJ2-7; cdr3_aa: ASSLTSDGQYEQY
v_call: TRBV20-1; j_call: TRBJ2-4; cdr3_aa: SARLLAGRENIQY
v_call: TRBV4-3; j_call: TRBJ2-1; cdr3_aa: ASSQDFTEYNEQF
v_call: TRBV27; j_call: TRBJ1-6; cdr3_aa: ASTDRNSPLH
v_call: TRBV5-1; j_call: .; cdr3_aa: ASSASCEQY
v_call: TRBV14; j_call: TRBJ1-2; cdr3_aa: ASSQTTGVMGYT
v_call: TRBV6-4; j_call: .; cdr3_aa: APPGWATVETQY
v_call: TRBV6-5; j_call: TRBJ2-3; cdr3_aa: ASSYGGAGTDTQY